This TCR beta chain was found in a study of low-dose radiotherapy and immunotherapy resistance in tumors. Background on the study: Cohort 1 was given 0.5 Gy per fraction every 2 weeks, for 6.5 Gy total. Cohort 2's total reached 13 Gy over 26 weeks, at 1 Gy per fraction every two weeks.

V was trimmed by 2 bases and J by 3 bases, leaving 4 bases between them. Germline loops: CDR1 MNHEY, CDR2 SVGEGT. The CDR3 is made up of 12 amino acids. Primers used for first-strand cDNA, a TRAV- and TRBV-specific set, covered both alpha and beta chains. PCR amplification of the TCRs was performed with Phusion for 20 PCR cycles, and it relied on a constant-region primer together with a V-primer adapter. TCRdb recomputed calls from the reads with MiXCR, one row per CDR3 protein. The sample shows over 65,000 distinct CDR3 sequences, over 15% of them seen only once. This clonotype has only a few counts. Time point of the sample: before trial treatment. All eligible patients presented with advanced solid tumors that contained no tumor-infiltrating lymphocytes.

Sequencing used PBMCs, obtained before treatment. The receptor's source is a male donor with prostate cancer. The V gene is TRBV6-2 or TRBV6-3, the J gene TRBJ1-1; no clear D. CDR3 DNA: TGTGCCAGCAGTTACGACGACACTGAAGCTTTCTTT. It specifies CASSYDDTEAFF.